This TCR beta chain emerged from a study of early T cells in non-severe SARS-CoV-2 infection. TCRdb passed the 5' RACE reads through MiXCR, listing each CDR3 protein once. This sample carries tens of thousands of distinct CDR3 sequences, about 5% of them seen once, and the ten largest clones take about 27%. This clonotype was recorded many times. Trimming shortened V by 4 bases and J by 0 bases, and 9 bases separated the two germline ends. Germline V lookup: CDR1 WSHSY, CDR2 SAAADI. The CDR3 length is 14 residues. The TCR sequence derives from an adult who was a healthcare worker with PCR-confirmed SARS-CoV-2 infection or an uninfected control (not recorded which). The rearrangement links TRBV10-2 to TRBJ1-2; unclear D gene. The sample taken for sequencing was whole blood. The CDR3 spells CASSGAESNYGYTF. The CDR3, as DNA: TGCGCCAGCAGTGGGGCAGAGTCTAACTATGGCTACACCTTC.